This TCR beta chain appears in the sequencing data of a study of T cell responses to AZD1222 COVID-19 vaccine. Study findings and constraints: Spike-spanning, vaccine-associated CD4 TCRs were dominant at 160-218 and 743-854. At baseline, just 6 or 7 AZD1222 recipients tested seropositive. Epitopes outside B.1.351 and B.1.1.7 mutated regions reportedly drew nearly half of spike TCRs. The study found Spike-specific TCR breadth and depth rose after two AZD1222 doses.

Profiling relied on immunoSEQ multiplex PCR, and the TCRdb table lists in-frame clones only, not all of them. In the table there are more than 250,000 clones, about 92% of which are singletons. With regard to this clone: Its antigen remains unidentified.

This CDR3 comprises 14 residues. The ends lost 2 bases at V and 7 bases at J; junction bases unmatched: 5. The germline V gene has CDR1 SGHDT and CDR2 YYEEEE. This sequence was found in an adult in good health. Specimen: peripheral blood, collected on day 0 of AZD1222 vaccination. The V call is TRBV5-6, the J call TRBJ1-2; the match to TRBD1 covers 10 bases. The CDR3 bases are TGTGCCAGCAGCTTCCGGGACAGGGGCTTTGGCTACACCTTC. This translates into CASSFRDRGFGYTF. The full variable domain, rest sourced from reference TRBV5-6 and TRBJ1-2, is DAGVTQSPTHLIKTRGQQVTLRCSPKSGHDTVSWYQQALGQGPQFIFQYYEEEERQRGNFPDRFSGHQFPNYSSELNVNALLLGDSALYLCASSFRDRGFGYTFGSGTRLTVV.